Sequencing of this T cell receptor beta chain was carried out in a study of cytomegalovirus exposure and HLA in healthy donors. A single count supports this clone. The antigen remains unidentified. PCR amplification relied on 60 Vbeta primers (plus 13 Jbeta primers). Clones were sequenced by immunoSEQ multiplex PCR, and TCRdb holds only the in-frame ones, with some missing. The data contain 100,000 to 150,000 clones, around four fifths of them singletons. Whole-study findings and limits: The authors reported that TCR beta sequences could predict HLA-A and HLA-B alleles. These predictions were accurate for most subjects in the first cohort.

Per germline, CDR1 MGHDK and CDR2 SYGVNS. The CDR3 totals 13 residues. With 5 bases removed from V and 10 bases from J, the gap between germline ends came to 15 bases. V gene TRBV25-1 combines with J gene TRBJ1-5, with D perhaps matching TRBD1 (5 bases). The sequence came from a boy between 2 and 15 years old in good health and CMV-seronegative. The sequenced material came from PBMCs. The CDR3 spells CASSPPQGVPQHF. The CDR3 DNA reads TGTGCCAGCAGTCCTCCGCAAGGGGTTCCCCAGCATTTT.